The entry that follows covers one T cell receptor beta chain sequence. Antigen unknown. The sample is drawn from a study of CD4 T cell repertoires in COVID-19. The repertoire was sequenced with immunoSEQ multiplex PCR; TCRdb's copy has only in-frame clones and lacks some. The table lists roughly 360 clones, 30% of them singletons, with around 30% in the top ten. Stimulation with autologous monocytes and recombinant SARS-CoV-2 spike or nucleoprotein produced proliferating antigen-reactive T cell lines. Trimming pared 8 bases from V and 4 bases from J, leaving 7 bases between. The CDR3 extends over 12 amino acids. The V gene's germline CDR1 is KGHDR and CDR2 SFDVKD.

The rearrangement uses TRBV24-1 and TRBJ2-2; D may be TRBD1 (5 bases). Sequences were derived from effector memory CD4+ T cells, cultured in vitro, sampled after recovery from COVID-19. The sequence derives from a human donor who had COVID-19. Here the CDR3 DNA reads TGTGCCACCAAGGGGATCACCGGGGAGCTGTTTTTT. It yields the protein CATKGITGELFF.